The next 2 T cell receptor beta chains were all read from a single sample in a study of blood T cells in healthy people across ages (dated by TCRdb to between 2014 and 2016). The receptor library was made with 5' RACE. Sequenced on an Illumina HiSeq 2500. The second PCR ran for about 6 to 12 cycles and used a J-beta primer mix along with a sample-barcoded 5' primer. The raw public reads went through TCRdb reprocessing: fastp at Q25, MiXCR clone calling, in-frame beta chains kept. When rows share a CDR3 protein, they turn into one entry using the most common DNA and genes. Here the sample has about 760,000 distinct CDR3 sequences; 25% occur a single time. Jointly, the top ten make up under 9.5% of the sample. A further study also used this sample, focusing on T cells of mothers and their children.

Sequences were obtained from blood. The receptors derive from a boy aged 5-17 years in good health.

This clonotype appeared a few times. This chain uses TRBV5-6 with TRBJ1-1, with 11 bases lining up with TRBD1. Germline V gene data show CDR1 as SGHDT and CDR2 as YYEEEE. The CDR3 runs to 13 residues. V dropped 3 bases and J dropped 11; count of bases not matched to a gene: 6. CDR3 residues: CASSSGQGASAFF. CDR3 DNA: TGTGCCAGCAGCTCTGGACAGGGGGCATCGGCTTTCTTT.

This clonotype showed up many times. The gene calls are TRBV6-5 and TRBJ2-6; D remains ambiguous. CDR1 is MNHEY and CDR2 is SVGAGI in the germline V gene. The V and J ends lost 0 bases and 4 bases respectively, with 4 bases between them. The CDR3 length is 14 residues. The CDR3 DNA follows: TGTGCCAGCAGTTACTCTGGGGGGGCCAACGTCCTGACTTTC. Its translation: CASSYSGGANVLTF.